This T cell receptor (beta chain) was found in a study of prognosis after radiotherapy for stage I lung cancer. Study summary: No significant progression was observed in about 15 patients, whereas a few developed distant metastases a median of approximately seven months after radiotherapy. Study results and caveats: Where distant metastases developed, patients had lower Shannon entropy after stereotactic body radiation therapy.

On this clonotype: The antigen is not known. A single base is all that separates this from a far larger clone, so a read error is likely.

Trimming pared 5 bases from V and 1 base from J, leaving 15 bases between. The CDR3 runs 15 residues. Germline V gene lookup returns CDR1 MRHNA and CDR2 SNTAGT. Genomic DNA was subjected to two-round multiplex PCR for amplification of TCR beta CDR3. Every TRBV and TRBJ gene had its own specific primer in first-round PCR. TCRdb analysed the multiplex PCR reads with MiXCR anew, one entry per CDR3 protein. The table includes around 25,000 distinct CDR3 sequences, approximately 35% detected once. The sequencing used PBMCs, collected before or after stereotactic body radiation therapy (not recorded which). V is TRBV6-4 and J is TRBJ2-7; D is tentatively TRBD1 or TRBD2 (5 bases each). This receptor was obtained from a donor aged 50 or older with non-small cell lung cancer. Here the CDR3 reads CASSQSGTISYEQYF. For the CDR3, the DNA is TGTGCCAGCAGTCAATCCGGGACCATATCCTACGAGCAGTACTTC.